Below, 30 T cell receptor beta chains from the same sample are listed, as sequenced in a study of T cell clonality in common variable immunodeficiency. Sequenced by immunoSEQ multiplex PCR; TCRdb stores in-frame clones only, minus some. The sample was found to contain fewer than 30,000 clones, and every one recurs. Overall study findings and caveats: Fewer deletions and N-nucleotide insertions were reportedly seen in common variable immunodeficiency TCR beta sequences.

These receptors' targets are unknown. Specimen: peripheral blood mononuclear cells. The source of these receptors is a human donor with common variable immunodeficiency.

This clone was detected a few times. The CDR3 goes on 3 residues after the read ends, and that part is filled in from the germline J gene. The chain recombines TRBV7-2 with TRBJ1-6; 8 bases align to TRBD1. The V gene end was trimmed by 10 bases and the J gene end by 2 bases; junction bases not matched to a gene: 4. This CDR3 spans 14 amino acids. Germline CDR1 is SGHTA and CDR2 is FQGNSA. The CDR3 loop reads CAISRGPYNSPLHF. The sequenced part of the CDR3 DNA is TGTGCCATAAGCAGGGGGCCCTATAATTCACCC.

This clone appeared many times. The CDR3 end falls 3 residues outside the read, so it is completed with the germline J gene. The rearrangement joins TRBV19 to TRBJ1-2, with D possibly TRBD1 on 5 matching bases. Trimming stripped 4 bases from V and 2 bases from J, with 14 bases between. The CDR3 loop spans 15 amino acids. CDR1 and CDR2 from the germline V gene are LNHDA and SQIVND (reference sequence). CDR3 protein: CASSKQRRGNYGYTF. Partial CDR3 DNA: TGTGCCAGTAGTAAACAGCGGCGGGGGAACTATGGC.

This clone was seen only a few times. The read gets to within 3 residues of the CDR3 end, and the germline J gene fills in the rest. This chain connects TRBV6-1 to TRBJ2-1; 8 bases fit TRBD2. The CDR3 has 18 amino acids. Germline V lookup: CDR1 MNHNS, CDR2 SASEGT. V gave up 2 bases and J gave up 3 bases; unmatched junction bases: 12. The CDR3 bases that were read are TGTGCCAGCAGTGAATCCGGGGTAACTAGCGGAGGCTACAATGAG. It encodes CASSESGVTSGGYNE. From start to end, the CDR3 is CASSESGVTSGGYNEQFF.

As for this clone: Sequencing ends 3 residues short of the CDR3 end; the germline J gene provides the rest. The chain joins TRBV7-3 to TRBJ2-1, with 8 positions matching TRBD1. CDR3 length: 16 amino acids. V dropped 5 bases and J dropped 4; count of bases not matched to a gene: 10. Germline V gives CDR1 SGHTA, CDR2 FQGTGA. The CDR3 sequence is CASSRGQVVGYNEQFF. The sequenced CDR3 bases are TGTGCCAGCAGCCGGGGACAGGTCGTAGGGTACAATGAG. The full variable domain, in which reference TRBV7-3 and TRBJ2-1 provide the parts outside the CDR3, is GAGVSQTPSNKVTEKGKYVELRCDPISGHTALYWYRQSLGQGPEFLIYFQGTGAADDSGLPNDRFFAVRPEGSVSTLKIQRTERGDSAVYLCASSRGQVVGYNEQFFGPGTRLTVL.

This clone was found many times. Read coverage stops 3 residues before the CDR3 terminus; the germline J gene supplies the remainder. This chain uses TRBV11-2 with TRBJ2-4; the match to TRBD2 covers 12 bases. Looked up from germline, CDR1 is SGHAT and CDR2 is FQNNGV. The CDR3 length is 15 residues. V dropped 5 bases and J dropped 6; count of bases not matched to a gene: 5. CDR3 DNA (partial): TGTGCCAGCAGCGAATCGGGACTAGCGGGAAACATT. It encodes CASSESGLAGNI. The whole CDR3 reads CASSESGLAGNIQYF.

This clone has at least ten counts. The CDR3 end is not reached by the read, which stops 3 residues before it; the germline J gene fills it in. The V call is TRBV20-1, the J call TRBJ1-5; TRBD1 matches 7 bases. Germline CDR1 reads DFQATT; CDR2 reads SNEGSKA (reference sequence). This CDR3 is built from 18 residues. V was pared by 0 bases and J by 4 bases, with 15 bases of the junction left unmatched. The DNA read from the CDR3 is TGCAGTGCTAGAGATCCTCCGGGACAGACTCCGAGAAATCAGCCC. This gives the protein CSARDPPGQTPRNQP. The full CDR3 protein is CSARDPPGQTPRNQPQHF.

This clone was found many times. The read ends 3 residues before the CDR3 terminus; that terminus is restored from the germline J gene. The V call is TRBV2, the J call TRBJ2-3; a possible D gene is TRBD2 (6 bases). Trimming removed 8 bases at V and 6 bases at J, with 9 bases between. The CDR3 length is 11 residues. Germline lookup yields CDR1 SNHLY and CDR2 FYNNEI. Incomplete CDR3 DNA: TGTGCCAGCCGACTAGTTGATACG. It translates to CASRLVDT. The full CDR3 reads CASRLVDTQYF.

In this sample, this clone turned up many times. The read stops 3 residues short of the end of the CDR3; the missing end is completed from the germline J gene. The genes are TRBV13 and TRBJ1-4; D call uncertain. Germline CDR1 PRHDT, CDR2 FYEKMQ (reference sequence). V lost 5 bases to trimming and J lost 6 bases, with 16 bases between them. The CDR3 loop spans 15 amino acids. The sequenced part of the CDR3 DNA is TGTGCCAGCAGCGAAAACAGCCTAAGTCATGAAAAA. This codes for CASSENSLSHEK. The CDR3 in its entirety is CASSENSLSHEKLFF.

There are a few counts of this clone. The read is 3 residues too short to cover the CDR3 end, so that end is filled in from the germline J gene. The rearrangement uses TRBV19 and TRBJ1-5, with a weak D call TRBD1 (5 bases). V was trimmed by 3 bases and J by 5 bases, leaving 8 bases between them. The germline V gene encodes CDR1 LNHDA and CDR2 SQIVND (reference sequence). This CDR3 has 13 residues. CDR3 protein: CASSIGDYQPQHF. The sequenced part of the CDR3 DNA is TGTGCCAGTAGTATCGGGGACTATCAGCCC.

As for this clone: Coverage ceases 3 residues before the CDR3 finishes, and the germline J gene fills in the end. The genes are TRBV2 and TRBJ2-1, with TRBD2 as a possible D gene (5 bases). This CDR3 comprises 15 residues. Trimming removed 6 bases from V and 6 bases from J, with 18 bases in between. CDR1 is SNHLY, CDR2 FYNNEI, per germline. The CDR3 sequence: CASSLASGGLNEQFF. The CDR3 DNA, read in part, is TGTGCCAGCAGCCTGGCAAGCGGAGGACTCAATGAG. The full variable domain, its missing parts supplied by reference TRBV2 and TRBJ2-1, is EPEVTQTPSHQVTQMGQEVILRCVPISNHLYFYWYRQILGQKVEFLVSFYNNEISEKSEIFDDQFSVERPDGSNFTLKIRSTKLEDSAMYFCASSLASGGLNEQFFGPGTRLTVL.

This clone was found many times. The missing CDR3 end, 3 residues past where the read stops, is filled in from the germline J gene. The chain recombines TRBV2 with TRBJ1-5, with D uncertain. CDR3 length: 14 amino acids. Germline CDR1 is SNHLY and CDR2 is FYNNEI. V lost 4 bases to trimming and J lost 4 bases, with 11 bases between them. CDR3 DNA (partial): TGTGCCAGCAGTGGGCCCGGGTGGAATCAGCCC. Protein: CASSGPGWNQP. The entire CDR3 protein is CASSGPGWNQPQHF.

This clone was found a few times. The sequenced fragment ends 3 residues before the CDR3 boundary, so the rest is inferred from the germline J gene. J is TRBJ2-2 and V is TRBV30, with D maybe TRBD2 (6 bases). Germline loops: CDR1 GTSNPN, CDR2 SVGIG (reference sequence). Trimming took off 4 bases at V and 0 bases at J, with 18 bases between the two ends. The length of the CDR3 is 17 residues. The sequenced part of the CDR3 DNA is TGTGCCTGGAATGGGGGGAGTAAAACCCCGAACACCGGGGAG. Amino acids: CAWNGGSKTPNTGE. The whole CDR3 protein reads CAWNGGSKTPNTGELFF.

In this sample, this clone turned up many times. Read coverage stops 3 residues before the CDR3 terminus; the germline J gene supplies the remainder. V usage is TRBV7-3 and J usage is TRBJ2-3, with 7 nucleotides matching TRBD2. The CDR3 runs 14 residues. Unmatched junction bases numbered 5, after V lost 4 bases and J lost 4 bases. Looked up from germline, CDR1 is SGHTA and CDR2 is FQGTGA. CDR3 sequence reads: CASSSQLASDTQYF. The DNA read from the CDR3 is TGTGCCAGCAGCTCCCAACTAGCGTCAGATACG.

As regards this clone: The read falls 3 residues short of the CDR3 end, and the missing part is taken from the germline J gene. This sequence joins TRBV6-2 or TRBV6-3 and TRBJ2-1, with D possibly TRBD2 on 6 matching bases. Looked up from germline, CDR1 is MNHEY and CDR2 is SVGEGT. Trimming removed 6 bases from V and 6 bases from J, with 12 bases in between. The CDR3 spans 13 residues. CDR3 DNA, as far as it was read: TGTGCCAGCAGGGTAGCCGGGGGCAATGAG. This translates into CASRVAGGNE. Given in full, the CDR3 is CASRVAGGNEQFF.

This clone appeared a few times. This CDR3 reads CSVVSGYNEQFF. CDR3 bases read: TGCAGCGTTGTTTCAGGGTACAATGAG. This sequence joins TRBV29-1 and TRBJ2-1, with D perhaps matching TRBD1 (5 bases). The sequenced fragment ends 3 residues before the CDR3 boundary, so the rest is inferred from the germline J gene. The CDR3 is made up of 12 amino acids. Germline lookup yields CDR1 SQVTM and CDR2 ANQGSEA. V was cut by 4 bases and J by 4 bases, with 8 bases left in between.

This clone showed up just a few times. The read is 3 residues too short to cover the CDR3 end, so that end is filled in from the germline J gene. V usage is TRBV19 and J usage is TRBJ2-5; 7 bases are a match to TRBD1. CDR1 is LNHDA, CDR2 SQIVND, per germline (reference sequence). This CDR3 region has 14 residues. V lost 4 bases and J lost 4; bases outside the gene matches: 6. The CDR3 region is CASSRRQGAETQYF. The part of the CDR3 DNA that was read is TGTGCCAGTAGTAGAAGACAGGGCGCAGAGACC.

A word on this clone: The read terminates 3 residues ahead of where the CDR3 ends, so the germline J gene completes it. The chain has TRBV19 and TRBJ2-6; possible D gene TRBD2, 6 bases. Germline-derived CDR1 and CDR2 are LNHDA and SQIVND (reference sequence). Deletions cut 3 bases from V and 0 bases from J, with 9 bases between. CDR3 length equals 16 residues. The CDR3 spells CASSILGGSGANVLTF. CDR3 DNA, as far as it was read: TGTGCCAGTAGTATTCTCGGGGGCTCTGGGGCCAACGTC.

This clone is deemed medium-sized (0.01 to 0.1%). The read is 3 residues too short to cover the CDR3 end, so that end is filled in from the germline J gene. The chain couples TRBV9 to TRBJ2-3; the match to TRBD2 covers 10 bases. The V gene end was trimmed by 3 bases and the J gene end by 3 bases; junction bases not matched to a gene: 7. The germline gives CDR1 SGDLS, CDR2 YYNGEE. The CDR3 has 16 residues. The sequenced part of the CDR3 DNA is TGTGCCAGCAGCGCTTCAGCGGGAGGGAGTACAGATACG. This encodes CASSASAGGSTDT. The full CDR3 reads CASSASAGGSTDTQYF.

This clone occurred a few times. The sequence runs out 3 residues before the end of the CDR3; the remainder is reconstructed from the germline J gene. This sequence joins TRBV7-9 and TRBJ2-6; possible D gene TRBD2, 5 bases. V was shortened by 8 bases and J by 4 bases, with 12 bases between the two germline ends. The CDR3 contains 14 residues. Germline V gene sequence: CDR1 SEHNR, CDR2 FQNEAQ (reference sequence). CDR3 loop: CASRPSGGANVLTF. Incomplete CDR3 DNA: TGTGCCAGCCGTCCCTCGGGGGGGGCCAACGTC.

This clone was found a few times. The CDR3 loop reads CASSYSTTSSYNEQFF. CDR3 bases read: TGTGCCAGCAGTTACTCGACGACAAGCTCCTACAATGAG. The chain couples TRBV6-2 or TRBV6-3 to TRBJ2-1, with unresolved D. The CDR3 goes on 3 residues after the read ends, and that part is filled in from the germline J gene. This CDR3 contains 16 residues. V was clipped by 0 bases and J by 0 bases, with 9 bases between them. Germline values: CDR1 MNHEY, CDR2 SVGEGT.

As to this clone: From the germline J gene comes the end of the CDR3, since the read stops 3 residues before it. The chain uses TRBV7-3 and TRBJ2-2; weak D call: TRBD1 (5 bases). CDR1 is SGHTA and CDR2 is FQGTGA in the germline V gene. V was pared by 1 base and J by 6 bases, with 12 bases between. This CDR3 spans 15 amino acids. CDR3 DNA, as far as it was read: TGTGCCAGCAGCTTAAGTGGGGCTAGGGCCGGGGAG. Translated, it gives CASSLSGARAGE. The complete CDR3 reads CASSLSGARAGELFF.

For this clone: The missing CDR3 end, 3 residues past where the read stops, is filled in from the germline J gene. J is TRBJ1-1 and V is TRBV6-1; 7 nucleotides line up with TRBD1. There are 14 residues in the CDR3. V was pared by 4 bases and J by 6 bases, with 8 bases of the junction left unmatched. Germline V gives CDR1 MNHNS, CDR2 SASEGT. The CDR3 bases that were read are TGTGCCAGCAGTGCGGGATACAGGGGATCTGAA. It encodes CASSAGYRGSE. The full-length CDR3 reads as CASSAGYRGSEAFF.

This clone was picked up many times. CDR3 sequence reads: CSAVRGSLDGELFF. CDR3 DNA (partial): TGCAGTGCTGTTCGCGGGAGTTTAGACGGGGAG. The chain employs TRBV20-1 and TRBJ2-2; 7 bases match TRBD2. The CDR3 end is not reached by the read, which stops 3 residues before it; the germline J gene fills it in. Losses at the gene ends were 5 bases for V and 7 bases for J; bases not matched to a gene: 10. The CDR3 runs to 14 residues. Germline V gene lookup returns CDR1 DFQATT and CDR2 SNEGSKA (reference sequence).

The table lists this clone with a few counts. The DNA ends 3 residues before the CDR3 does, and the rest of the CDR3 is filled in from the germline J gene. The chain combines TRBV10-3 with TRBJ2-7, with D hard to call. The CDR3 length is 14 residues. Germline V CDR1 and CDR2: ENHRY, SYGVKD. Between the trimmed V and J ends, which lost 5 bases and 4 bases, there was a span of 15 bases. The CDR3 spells CAISLEGFDYEQYF. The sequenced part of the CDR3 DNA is TGTGCCATCAGTCTCGAAGGGTTCGATTACGAG.

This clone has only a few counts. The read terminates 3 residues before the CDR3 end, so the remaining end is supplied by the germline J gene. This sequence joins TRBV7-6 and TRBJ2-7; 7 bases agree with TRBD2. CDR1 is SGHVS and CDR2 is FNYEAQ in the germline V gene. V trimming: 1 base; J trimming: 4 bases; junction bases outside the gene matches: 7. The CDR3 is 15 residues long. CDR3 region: CASSLGGGSGYEQYF. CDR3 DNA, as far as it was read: TGTGCCAGCAGCTTAGGTGGCGGGAGTGGTTACGAG.

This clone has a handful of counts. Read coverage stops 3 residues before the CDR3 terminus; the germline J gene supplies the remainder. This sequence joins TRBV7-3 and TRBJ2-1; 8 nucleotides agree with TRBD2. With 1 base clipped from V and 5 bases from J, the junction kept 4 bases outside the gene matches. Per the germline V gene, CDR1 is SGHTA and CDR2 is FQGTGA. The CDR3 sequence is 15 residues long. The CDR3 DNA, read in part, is TGTGCCAGCAGCTTAATGGGACTAGGGAACAATGAG. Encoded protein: CASSLMGLGNNE. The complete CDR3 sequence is CASSLMGLGNNEQFF. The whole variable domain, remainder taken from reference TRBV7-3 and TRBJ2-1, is GAGVSQTPSNKVTEKGKYVELRCDPISGHTALYWYRQSLGQGPEFLIYFQGTGAADDSGLPNDRFFAVRPEGSVSTLKIQRTERGDSAVYLCASSLMGLGNNEQFFGPGTRLTVL.

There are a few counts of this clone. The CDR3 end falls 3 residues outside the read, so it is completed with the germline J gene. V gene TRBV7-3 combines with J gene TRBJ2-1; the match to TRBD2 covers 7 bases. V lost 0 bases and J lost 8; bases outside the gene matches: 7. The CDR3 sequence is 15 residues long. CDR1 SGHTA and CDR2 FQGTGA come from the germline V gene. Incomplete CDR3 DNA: TGTGCCAGCAGCTTAACGGGAGGGTTAGGGGATGAG. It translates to CASSLTGGLGDE. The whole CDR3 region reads CASSLTGGLGDEQFF.

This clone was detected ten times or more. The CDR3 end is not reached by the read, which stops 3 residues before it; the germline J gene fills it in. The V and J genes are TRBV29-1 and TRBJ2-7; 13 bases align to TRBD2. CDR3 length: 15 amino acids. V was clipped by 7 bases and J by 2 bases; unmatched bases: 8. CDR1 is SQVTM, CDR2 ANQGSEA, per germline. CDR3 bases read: TGCAGCGCTCGGACTAGCGGGAGTAGGGCCTACGAG. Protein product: CSARTSGSRAYE. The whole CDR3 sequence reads CSARTSGSRAYEQYF.

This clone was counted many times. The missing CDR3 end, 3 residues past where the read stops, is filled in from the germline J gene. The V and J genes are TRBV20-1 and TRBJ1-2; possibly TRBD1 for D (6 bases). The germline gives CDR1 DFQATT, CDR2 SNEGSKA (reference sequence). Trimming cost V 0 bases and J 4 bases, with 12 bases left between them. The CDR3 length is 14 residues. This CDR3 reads CSARDSGGAYGYTF. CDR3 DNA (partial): TGCAGTGCTAGAGATAGTGGGGGGGCCTATGGC.

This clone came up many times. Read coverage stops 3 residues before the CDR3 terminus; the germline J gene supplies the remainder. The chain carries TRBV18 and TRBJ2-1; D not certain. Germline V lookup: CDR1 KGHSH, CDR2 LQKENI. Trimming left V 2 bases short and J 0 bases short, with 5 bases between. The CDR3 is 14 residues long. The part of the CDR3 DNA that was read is TGTGCCAGCTCACCATCTTCCTCCTACAATGAG. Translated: CASSPSSSYNE. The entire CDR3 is CASSPSSSYNEQFF.